This T cell receptor (beta chain) was documented in a study of control samples from healthy donors and cancer patients. The CDR3 runs to 15 residues. TCRdb keeps only in-frame clones here, not all; method: immunoSEQ multiplex PCR. This table has some 49,000 clones, roughly 92% appearing once. The specimen was PBMCs. The TCR comes from a man aged 25-45 years with colorectal cancer. V is TRBV21-1 and J is TRBJ1-1. TRBV21-1 is a recognized pseudogene. CDR3 sequence reads: CASSKGGRINTEAFF. The CDR3 bases are TGTGCCAGCAGCAAAGGTGGGCGGATAAACACTGAAGCTTTCTTT.